This T cell receptor beta chain was observed in a study of sequential checkpoint blockade in melanoma (dated by TCRdb to the late 2010s). Study-level background: Patients were assigned by 1:1 randomization to either first-line nivolumab followed by ipilimumab (arm A) or ipilimumab followed by nivolumab (arm B). For approximately 20 patients, matched tumor biopsies were taken both before treatment and at week 13, after single-agent nivolumab (arm A) or ipilimumab (arm B). Approximately 79% of the matched pre- and post-treatment tumor biopsy pairs came from the same lesion. DNA from some 89 melanoma tumor samples collected before treatment underwent TCRbeta immunosequencing. Maintenance nivolumab came after each of the two trial sequences. The full study reports these points: Tumor T-cell fraction and clonality correlated with PD-L1 staining and CD8+ T-cell counts but not with mutational load. Among patients in arm A, the nivolumab-first arm, pretreatment tumor TIL clonality was associated with response (P = .04). Small sample sizes and reduced statistical power limited the analyses of tumor T-cell fraction within each arm. Patients whose tumor T-cell fraction and clonality increased by week 13 were about 30 times more likely to achieve clinical benefit. The response-prediction model combining TCR metrics and mutation burden needs validation in larger, independent patient cohorts.

This clone was recorded many times. The clone's antigen remains unknown. No quality values exist for individual bases; no much larger clone is one base distant. TCRbeta CDR3 regions were immunosequenced from genomic DNA with the immunoSEQ Assay. Before high-throughput sequencing, genomic DNA was amplified using bias-controlled multiplex PCR. As for how the authors treated the data: To quantify the absolute abundance of each unique TCRbeta CDR3 region, the sequences were collapsed and filtered. Clonality, defined as 1 minus Pielou's evenness, was calculated using only productive rearrangements. Tumor T-cell fraction was calculated by normalizing TCRbeta template counts to the amount of usable DNA, which was estimated from several housekeeping genes. A previously published method was used to identify clones with significantly greater frequencies in on-treatment samples than in baseline samples. TCRdb's version of the immuneACCESS table is confined to in-frame rearrangements and falls short of the full clone set. An unresolved V gene accounts for under half of the shortfall where checked; the remainder is of unknown origin. V and J calls and clone size come straight from that table; D and trimming were deduced from the DNA. The table for this sample lists roughly 9,600 clones; 25% to 30% of them were counted only once. Clones ranked in the top ten supply approximately 22% of the sample.

Per the publication, the treatment or condition label means: randomized to nivolumab then ipilimumab (arm A) or the reverse (arm B). None of the patients in the trial had previously been given DNA-damaging chemotherapy. Samples came from patients with melanoma in CheckMate 064, a randomized, open-label phase II trial of sequential checkpoint blockade. Tumor TCR sequencing used genomic DNA from formalin-fixed paraffin-embedded (FFPE) tissue samples. The cysteine opens and the phenylalanine closes a CDR3 of 14 amino acids. The DNA shown is the 42-base CDR3, in frame from base 1. Trimming at the junction amounts to 0 bases on V and 4 bases on J, and the germline ends lie 8 bases apart. As encoded in the germline V gene, CDR1 is SGDLS while CDR2 is YYNGEE.

This chain joins TRBV9 to TRBJ2-1, with the D segment identity uncertain. This receptor was taken from a human donor with melanoma. Sequencing used tumor tissue (inferred from file names), obtained from a patient given nivolumab and ipilimumab in sequence. The CDR3 loop reads CASSVVGKYNEQFF. At the DNA level, the sequence is TGTGCCAGCAGCGTAGTAGGTAAATACAATGAGCAGTTCTTC.